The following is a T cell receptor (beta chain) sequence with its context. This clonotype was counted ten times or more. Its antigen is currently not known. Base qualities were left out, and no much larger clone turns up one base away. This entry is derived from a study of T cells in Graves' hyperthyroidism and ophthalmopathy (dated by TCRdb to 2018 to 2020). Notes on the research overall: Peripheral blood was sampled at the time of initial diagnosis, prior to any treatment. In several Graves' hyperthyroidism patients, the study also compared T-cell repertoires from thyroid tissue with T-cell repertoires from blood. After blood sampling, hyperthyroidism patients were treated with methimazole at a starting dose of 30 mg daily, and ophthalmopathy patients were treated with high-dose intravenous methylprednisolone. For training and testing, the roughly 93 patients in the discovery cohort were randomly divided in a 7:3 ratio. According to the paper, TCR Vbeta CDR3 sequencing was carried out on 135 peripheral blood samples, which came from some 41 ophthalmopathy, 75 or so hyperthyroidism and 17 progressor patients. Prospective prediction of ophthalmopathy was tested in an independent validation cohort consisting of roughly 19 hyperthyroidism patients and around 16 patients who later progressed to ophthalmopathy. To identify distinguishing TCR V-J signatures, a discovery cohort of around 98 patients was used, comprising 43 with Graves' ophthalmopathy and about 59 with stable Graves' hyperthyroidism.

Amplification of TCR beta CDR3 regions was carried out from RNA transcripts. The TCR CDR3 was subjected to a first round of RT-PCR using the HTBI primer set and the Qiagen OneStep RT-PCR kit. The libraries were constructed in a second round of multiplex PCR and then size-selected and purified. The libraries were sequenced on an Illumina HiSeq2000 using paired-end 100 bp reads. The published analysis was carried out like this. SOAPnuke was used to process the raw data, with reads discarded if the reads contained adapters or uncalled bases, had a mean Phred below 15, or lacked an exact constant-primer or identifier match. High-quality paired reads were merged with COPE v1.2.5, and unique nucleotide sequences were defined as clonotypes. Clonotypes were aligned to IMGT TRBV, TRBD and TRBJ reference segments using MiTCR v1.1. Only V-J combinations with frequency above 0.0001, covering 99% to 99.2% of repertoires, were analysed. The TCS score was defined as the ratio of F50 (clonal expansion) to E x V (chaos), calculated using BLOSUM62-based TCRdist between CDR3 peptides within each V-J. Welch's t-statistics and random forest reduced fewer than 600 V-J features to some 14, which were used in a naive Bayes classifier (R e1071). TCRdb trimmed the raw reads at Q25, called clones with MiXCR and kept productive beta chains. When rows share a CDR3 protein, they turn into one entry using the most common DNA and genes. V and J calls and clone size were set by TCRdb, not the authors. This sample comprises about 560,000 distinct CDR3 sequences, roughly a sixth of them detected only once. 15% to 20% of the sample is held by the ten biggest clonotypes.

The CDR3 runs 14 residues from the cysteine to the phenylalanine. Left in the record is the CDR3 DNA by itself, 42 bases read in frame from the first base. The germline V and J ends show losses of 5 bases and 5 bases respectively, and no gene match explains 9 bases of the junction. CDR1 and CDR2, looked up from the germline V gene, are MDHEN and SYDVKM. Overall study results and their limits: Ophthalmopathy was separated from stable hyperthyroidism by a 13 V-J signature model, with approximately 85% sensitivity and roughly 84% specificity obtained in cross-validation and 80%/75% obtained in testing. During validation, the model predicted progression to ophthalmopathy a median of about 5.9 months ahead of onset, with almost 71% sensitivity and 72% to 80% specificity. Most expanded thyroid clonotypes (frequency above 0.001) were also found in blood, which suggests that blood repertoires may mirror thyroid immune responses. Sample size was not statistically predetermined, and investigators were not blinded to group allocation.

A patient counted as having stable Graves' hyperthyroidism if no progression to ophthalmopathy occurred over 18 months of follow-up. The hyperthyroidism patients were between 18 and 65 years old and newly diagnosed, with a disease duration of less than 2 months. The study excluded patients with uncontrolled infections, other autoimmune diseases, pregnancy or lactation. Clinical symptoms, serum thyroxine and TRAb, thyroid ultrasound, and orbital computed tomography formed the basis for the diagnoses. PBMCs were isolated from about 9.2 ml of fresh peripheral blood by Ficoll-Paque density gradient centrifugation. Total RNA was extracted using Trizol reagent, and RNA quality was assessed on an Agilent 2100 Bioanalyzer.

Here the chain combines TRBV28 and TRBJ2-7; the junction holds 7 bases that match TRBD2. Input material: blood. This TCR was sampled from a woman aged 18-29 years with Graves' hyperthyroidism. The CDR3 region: CASSPGGREDEQYF. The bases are TGTGCCAGCAGTCCCGGGGGGAGGGAGGACGAGCAGTACTTC.